This entry features one T cell receptor beta chain sequence. The antigen it binds to is not known. Per-base qualities were not stored, and no clone one base away is much larger. The sample belongs to a study of T cell responses to AZD1222 COVID-19 vaccine listed by TCRdb under 2021. About the study as a whole: A total of 230 to 250 trial participants underwent TCR sequencing, of whom approximately 210 received two doses of AZD1222 and 26 received two doses of the MenACWY control vaccine. Enrollment into the trials was organized by age into subgroups of 18-55, 56-69 and 70-plus years, and those subgroups contained approximately 150, 30 and 60 TCR-sequenced participants, respectively.

CDR1 LNHDA and CDR2 SQIVND were looked up in the germline V gene (reference sequence). Germline trimming amounts to 2 bases on V and 3 bases on J, with 2 as the count of junction bases outside the gene matches. The CDR3 measures 14 amino acids from cysteine to phenylalanine. Only the CDR3 DNA is retained, 42 bases long and in frame from the first base. Results and caveats for the whole study, not just this receptor: The 56-69-year group was small, and its depth increase did not reach significance, likely because of low power. Most participants were white British and females outnumbered males, and the authors suggested that clonal diversity may have been underestimated. Only five or six AZD1222 recipients were SARS-CoV-2 seropositive at baseline, limiting conclusions about previously exposed vaccinees. Epitopes outside the regions mutated in the B.1.351 and B.1.1.7 variants were reportedly recognized by nearly half of the unique spike-specific TCRs. After two AZD1222 doses, spike-specific TCR breadth and depth were significantly higher than at day 0 and than in MenACWY recipients. Vaccine-associated CD4 TCRs spanned the whole spike protein, with dominant responses in regions 160-218 and 743-854. Because no day 14 peak-response samples were available, the repertoires could be characterized only after the peak T cell response.

The CDR3 regions of human TCRbeta chains were analyzed by immunosequencing. In the original analysis: TCRs in the repertoires were compared against a reference library of SARS-CoV-2-specific TCRs that had been generated with the MIRA antigen-specificity platform. Breadth meant the fraction of unique TCRs that were SARS-CoV-2-associated, whereas depth meant the fraction of total T cells that were SARS-CoV-2-associated. Using the MIRA data, each spike-specific TCR was mapped to the spike region that the TCR reacts to and placed in a CD4 or CD8 class. Log10-transformed breadth and depth values were compared by one-way ANOVA with Sidak's multiple comparisons tests. TCRdb obtained this table from immuneACCESS and retained in-frame rearrangements with V and J assigned. These tables miss some clones; where compared with another copy, unresolved V genes account for less than half of the shortfall, and the remainder is unexplained. V, J and clone size are those of that table, while D and trimming were read from the DNA. The sample contains under 150,000 clones, 88% of them found a single time. The top ten hold 5% to 6% of the sample.

Taken with the paper, the label for time point translates to: about 28 days (+/-7) after the second vaccine dose. AZD1222 recipients with second doses at about 4 weeks or about 12 weeks were pooled, because spike-specific TCR depth and breadth did not differ between schedules. Vaccinee samples came from UK trials COV001 and COV002, including a single-blind randomized controlled phase 2/3 trial of AZD1222 (ChAdOx1 nCoV-19) in healthy adults. For TCRbeta chain sequencing, PBMC samples from trial participants were taken at day 0 and at day 28 after the second dose. Here the chain combines TRBV19 and TRBJ1-1; TRBD1 agrees with 8 junctional bases. This material consisted of peripheral blood, taken 28 days after the second AZD1222 dose. The source is an adult who received the AZD1222 COVID-19 vaccine. Here the CDR3 is given as CASSITGGDTEAFF. The base sequence is TGTGCCAGTAGTATAACAGGGGGGGACACTGAAGCTTTCTTT.